Listed here is a single TCR beta chain. Enrollment of patients from Seattle took place during active infection, with longitudinal follow-up. Looked up from germline, CDR1 is MNHEY and CDR2 is SVGAGI. This CDR3 region has 15 residues. Trimming pared 6 bases from V and 6 bases from J, leaving 17 bases between. These data originate in a study of blood T cell repertoires in COVID-19. Study-wide background: Sites across the United States, Italy and Spain contributed samples from acute and convalescent COVID-19. T cells, B-cell-depleted T cells, or PBMCs provided the cDNA or gDNA that served as material.

The repertoire was sequenced with immunoSEQ multiplex PCR; TCRdb's copy has only in-frame clones and lacks some. The repertoire holds 90,000 or so clones, with roughly 90% as singletons. Sequenced material: peripheral blood. The TCR originated in a man in his 60s with COVID-19, enrolled during active disease. This rearrangement joins TRBV6-5 to TRBJ2-2, with a tentative D call TRBD2 (6 bases). The DNA for the CDR3 is TGTGCCAGCAGGGCGGGGTTGTATGTCGCCGGGGAGCTGTTTTTT. It codes for CASRAGLYVAGELFF.